The sequence of this TCR beta chain was determined in a study of technical replicates of blood from a handful of donors. This clone was picked up a small number of times. Germline-derived CDR1 and CDR2 are SGHRS and YFSETQ. The V and J ends lost 0 bases and 0 bases respectively, with 7 bases between them. The CDR3 extends over 15 amino acids. Assay used: immunoSEQ multiplex PCR; TCRdb lists only in-frame clones, some missing. The table includes 70,000 to 80,000 clones, about 92% detected once. Sequences were obtained from T cells isolated from PBMCs. The V gene is TRBV5-1, the J gene TRBJ1-5; D possibly corresponds to TRBD1 (5 bases). This TCR was recovered from a human donor in good health. The DNA of the CDR3 is TGCGCCAGCAGCTTGGCAGGGAATAGCAATCAGCCCCAGCATTTT. Its protein product is CASSLAGNSNQPQHF.